This T cell receptor beta chain was profiled in a study of T cells in Graves' hyperthyroidism and ophthalmopathy. Overall study results and limits: Stable hyperthyroidism was separated from ophthalmopathy by a model based on 13 V-J features. Most thyroid-expanded clonotypes above 0.001 were also found in blood.

The CDR3 regions of TCR beta were amplified from RNA transcripts. The TCR CDR3 was amplified in a first-round RT-PCR using the HTBI primer set. Via MiXCR, TCRdb re-called the multiplex PCR reads, giving one row per CDR3 protein. The sample lists 500,000 to 600,000 distinct CDR3 sequences, 46% seen once, with about 45% in the top ten. Lactation, pregnancy, other autoimmune disease or uncontrolled infection excluded patients. This clonotype was counted between two and nine times. Its antigen is still unknown. Germline V gives CDR1 ENHRY, CDR2 SYGVKD. This CDR3 spans 17 amino acids. Trimming took off 4 bases at V and 1 base at J, with 20 bases between the two ends.

Sequenced: peripheral blood or thyroid tissue (not recorded which). This receptor was obtained from an adult woman with Graves' disease, either hyperthyroidism or ophthalmopathy (not recorded which). The chain recombines TRBV10-3 with TRBJ2-7, with a tentative D call TRBD2 (6 bases). CDR3 DNA sequence: TGTGCCATCAGTGTAGTCGGGGGAGTAGGTGGGTCCTACGAGCAGTACTTC. It yields the protein CAISVVGGVGGSYEQYF.